The clone carrying this TCR beta chain was recorded at least ten times. No antigen is known for it. TCRdb analysed the 5' RACE reads with MiXCR anew, one entry per CDR3 protein. The repertoire holds about 480,000 distinct CDR3 sequences, with under 20% as singletons. This sample was included in a study of CD8 T cells in ankylosing spondylitis. Regarding the study as a whole: A TCR beta motif of 8 or 9 highly homologous variants appeared characteristic of ankylosing spondylitis blood.

V was clipped by 4 bases and J by 0 bases; unmatched bases: 11. This CDR3 contains 18 residues. Material: blood, either unsorted or a sorted T cell fraction (not recorded which). The V gene is TRBV12-3 or TRBV12-4, the J gene TRBJ2-1, with 8 bases matching TRBD2. The receptor's source is a male donor with ankylosing spondylitis. CDR3 coding DNA: TGTGCCAGCAGTTCCTCTTCAGGGCTAGCGGGCTCCTACAATGAGCAGTTCTTC. It specifies CASSSSSGLAGSYNEQFF.